This T cell receptor beta chain was sequenced during a study of cytomegalovirus exposure and HLA in healthy donors. Researchers ran the PCR with 60 Vbeta and 13 Jbeta primers. The protocol was immunoSEQ multiplex PCR, while the TCRdb copy is restricted to in-frame clones and leaves out a portion. The sample lists about 150,000 clones; more than 70% were seen once. The germline gives CDR1 SGHDN, CDR2 FVKESK. The CDR3 spans 15 residues. V dropped 2 bases and J dropped 2 bases, with 12 bases sitting between them. The chain carries TRBV14 and TRBJ2-5; possible D gene TRBD1, 6 bases. This sequence was found in a man aged 18-30 years in good health and CMV-seropositive. Sequences were obtained from PBMCs. The CDR3 nucleotides read TGTGCCAGCAGCCAATGGGGACAATTGCAAGAGACCCAGTACTTC. This encodes CASSQWGQLQETQYF.